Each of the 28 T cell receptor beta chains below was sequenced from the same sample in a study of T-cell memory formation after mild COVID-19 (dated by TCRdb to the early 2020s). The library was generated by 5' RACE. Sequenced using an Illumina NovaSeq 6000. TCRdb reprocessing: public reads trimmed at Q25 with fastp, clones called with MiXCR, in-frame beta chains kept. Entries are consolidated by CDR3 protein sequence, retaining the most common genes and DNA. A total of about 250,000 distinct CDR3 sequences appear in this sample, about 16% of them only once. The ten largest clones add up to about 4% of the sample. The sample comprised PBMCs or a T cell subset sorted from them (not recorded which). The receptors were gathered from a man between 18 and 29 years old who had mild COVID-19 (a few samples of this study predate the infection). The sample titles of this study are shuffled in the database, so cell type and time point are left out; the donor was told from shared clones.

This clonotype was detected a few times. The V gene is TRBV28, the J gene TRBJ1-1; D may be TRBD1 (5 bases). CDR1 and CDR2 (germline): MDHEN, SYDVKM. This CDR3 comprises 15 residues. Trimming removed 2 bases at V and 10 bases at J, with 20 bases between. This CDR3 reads CASSLLSGTSPRAFF. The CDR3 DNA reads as TGTGCCAGCAGTTTACTTTCCGGGACCTCCCCAAGAGCTTTCTTT.

The CDR3 loop reads CASSWEGRNEQFF. The DNA of the CDR3 is TGTGCCAGCAGCTGGGAGGGGAGGAATGAGCAGTTCTTC. The V gene is TRBV7-2, the J gene TRBJ2-1; 7 bases line up with TRBD2. The CDR3 sequence is 13 residues long. V lost 4 bases and J lost 7; bases outside the gene matches: 4. Germline V gene lookup returns CDR1 SGHTA and CDR2 FQGNSA. The entire variable domain, with the rest obtained from reference TRBV7-2 and TRBJ2-1, is as follows: GAGVSQSPSNKVTEKGKDVELRCDPISGHTALYWYRQSLGQGLEFLIYFQGNSAPDKSGLPSDRFSAERTGGSVSTLTIQRTQQEDSAVYLCASSWEGRNEQFFGPGTRLTVL.

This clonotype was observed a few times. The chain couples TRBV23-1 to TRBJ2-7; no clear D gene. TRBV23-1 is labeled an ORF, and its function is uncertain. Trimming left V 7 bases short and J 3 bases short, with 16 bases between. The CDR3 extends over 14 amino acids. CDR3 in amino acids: CASKGSGGSYEQYV. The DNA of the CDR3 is TGCGCCAGCAAAGGATCTGGCGGAAGCTACGAGCAGTACGTC.

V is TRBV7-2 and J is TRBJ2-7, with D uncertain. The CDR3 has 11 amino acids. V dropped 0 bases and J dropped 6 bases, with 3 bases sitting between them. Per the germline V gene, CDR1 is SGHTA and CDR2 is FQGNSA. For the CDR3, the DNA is TGTGCCAGCAGCTTAGCGCTCGAGCAGTACTTC. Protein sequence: CASSLALEQYF.

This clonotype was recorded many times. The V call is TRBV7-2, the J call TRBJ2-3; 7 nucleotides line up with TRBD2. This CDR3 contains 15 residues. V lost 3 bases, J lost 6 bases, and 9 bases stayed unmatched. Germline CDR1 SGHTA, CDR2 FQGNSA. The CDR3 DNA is TGTGCCAGCAGCTTTTCGCTAGCGGAGGGGGATACGCAGTATTTT. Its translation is CASSFSLAEGDTQYF.

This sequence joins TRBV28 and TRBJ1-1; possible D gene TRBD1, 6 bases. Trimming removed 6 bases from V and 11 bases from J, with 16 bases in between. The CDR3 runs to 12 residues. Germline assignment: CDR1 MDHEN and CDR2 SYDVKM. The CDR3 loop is CASRMDSLSAFF. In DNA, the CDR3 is TGTGCCAGCAGGATGGACAGCCTGTCGGCTTTCTTT.

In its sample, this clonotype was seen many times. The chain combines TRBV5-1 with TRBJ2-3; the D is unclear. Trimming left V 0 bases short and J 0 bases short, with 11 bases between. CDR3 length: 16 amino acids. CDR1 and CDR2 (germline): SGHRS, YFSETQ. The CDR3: CASSLGGMTSTDTQYF. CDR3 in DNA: TGCGCCAGCAGCTTGGGGGGAATGACTAGCACAGATACGCAGTATTTT. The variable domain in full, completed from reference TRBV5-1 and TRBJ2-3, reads KAGVTQTPRYLIKTRGQQVTLSCSPISGHRSVSWYQQTPGQGLQFLFEYFSETQRNKGNFPGRFSGRQFSNSRSEMNVSTLELGDSALYLCASSLGGMTSTDTQYFGPGTRLTVL.

CDR3 sequence reads: CASSVDPSGNSGNTIYF. The CDR3 DNA follows: TGTGCCAGCAGCGTGGACCCTAGCGGGAACTCTGGAAACACCATATATTTT. V gene TRBV9 combines with J gene TRBJ1-3; no firm D call. Deletions cut 2 bases from V and 0 bases from J, with 15 bases between. Germline values: CDR1 SGDLS, CDR2 YYNGEE. The CDR3 is 17 residues long.

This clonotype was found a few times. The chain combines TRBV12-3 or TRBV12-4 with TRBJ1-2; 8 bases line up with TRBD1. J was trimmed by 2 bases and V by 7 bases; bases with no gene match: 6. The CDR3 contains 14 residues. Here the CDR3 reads CASTQQGVNYGYTF. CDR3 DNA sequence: TGTGCCAGCACTCAACAGGGGGTCAACTATGGCTACACCTTC.

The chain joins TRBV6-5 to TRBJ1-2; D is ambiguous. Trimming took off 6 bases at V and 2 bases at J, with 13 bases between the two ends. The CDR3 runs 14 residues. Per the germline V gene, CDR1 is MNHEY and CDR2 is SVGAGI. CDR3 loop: CASSRSPTNYGYTF. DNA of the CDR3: TGTGCCAGCAGCAGGTCCCCAACCAACTATGGCTACACCTTC.

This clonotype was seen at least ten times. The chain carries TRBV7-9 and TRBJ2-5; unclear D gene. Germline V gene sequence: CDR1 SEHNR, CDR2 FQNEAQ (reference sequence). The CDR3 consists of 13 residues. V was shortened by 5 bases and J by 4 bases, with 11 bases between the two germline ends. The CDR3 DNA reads TGTGCCAGCAGCCCCGTGGTCCCAGAGACCCAGTACTTC. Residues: CASSPVVPETQYF.

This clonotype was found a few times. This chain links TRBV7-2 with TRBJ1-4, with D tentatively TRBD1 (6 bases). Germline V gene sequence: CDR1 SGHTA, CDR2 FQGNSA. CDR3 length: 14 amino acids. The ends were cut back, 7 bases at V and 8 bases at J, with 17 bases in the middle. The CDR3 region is CASTLGGMREKLFF. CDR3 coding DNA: TGTGCCAGCACCCTGGGGGGCATGCGGGAAAAACTGTTTTTT. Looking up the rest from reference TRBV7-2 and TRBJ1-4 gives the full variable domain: GAGVSQSPSNKVTEKGKDVELRCDPISGHTALYWYRQSLGQGLEFLIYFQGNSAPDKSGLPSDRFSAERTGGSVSTLTIQRTQQEDSAVYLCASTLGGMREKLFFGSGTQLSVL.

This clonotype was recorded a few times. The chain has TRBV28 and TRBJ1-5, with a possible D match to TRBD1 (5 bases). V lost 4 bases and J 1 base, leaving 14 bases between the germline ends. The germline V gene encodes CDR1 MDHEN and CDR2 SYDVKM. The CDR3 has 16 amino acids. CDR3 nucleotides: TGTGCCAGCAGTTCCCTCCTGGAGGGGAGCAATCAGCCCCAGCATTTT. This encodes CASSSLLEGSNQPQHF.

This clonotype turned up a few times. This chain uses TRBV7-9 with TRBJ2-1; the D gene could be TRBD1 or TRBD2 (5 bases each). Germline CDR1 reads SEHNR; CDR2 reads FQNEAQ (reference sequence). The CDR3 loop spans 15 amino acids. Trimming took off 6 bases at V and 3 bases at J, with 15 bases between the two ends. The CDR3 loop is CASRPRDVYYNEQFF. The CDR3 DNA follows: TGTGCCAGCAGGCCCAGGGACGTTTACTACAATGAGCAGTTCTTC.

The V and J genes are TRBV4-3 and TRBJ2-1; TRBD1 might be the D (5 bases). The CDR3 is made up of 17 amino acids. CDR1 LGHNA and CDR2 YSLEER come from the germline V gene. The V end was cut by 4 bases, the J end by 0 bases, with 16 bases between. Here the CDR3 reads CASSRRTFPRSYNEQFF. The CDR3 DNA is TGCGCCAGCAGCCGCAGGACATTTCCTCGCTCCTACAATGAGCAGTTCTTC.

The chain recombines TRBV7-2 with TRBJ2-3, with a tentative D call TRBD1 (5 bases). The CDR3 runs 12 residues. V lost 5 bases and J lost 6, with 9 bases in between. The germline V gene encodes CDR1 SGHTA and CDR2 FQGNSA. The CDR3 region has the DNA TGTGCCAGCAGCCGCAGGGCGGATACGCAGTATTTT. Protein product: CASSRRADTQYF.

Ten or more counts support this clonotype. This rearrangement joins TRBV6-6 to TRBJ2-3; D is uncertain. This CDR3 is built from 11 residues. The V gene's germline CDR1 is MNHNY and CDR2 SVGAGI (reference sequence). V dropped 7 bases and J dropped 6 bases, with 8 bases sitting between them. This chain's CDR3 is CASTKLDTQYF. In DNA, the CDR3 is TGTGCCAGCACTAAACTGGATACGCAGTATTTT.

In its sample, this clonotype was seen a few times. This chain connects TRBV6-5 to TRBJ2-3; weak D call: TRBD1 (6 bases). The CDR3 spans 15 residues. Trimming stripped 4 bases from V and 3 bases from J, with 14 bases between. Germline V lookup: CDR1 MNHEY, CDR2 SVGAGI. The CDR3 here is CASSLRGGDTDTQYF. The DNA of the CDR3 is TGTGCCAGCAGTTTAAGAGGGGGTGATACAGATACGCAGTATTTT.

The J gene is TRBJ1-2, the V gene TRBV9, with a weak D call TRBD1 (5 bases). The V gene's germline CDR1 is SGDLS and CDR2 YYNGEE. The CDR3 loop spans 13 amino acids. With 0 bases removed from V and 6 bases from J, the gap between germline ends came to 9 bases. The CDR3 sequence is CASSVVLGDGYTF. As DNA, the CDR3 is TGTGCCAGCAGCGTAGTTCTAGGGGATGGCTACACCTTC. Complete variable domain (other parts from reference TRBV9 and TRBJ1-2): DSGVTQTPKHLITATGQRVTLRCSPRSGDLSVYWYQQSLDQGLQFLIQYYNGEERAKGNILERFSAQQFPDLHSELNLSSLELGDSALYFCASSVVLGDGYTFGSGTRLTVV.

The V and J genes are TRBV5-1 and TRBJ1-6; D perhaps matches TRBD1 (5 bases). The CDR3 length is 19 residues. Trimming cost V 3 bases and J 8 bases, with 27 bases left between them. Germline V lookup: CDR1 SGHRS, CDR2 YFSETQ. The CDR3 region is CASSSDYGFGGGKYSPLHF. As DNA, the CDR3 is TGCGCCAGCAGCTCCGATTATGGCTTCGGCGGGGGGAAGTATTCACCCCTCCACTTT.

The CDR3 protein is CASSAGTAYNEQFF. In DNA form, the CDR3 reads TGTGCCAGCTCAGCTGGGACAGCCTACAATGAGCAGTTCTTC. The V gene is TRBV18, the J gene TRBJ2-1; 7 bases line up with TRBD1. The CDR3 consists of 14 residues. Losses at the gene ends were 5 bases for V and 2 bases for J; bases not matched to a gene: 3. The germline gives CDR1 KGHSH, CDR2 LQKENI.

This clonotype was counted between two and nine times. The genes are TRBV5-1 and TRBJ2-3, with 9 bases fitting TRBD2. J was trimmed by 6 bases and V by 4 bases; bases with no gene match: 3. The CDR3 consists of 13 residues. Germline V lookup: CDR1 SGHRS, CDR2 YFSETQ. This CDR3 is CASSRGLADTQYF. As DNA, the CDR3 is TGCGCCAGCAGCCGCGGACTAGCGGATACGCAGTATTTT.

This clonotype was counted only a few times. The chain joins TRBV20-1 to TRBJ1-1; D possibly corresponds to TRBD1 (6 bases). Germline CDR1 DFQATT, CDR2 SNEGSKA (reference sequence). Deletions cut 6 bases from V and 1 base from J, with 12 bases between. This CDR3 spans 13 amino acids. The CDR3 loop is CSAPGQTNTEAFF. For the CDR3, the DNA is TGCAGTGCCCCGGGACAAACGAACACTGAAGCTTTCTTT.

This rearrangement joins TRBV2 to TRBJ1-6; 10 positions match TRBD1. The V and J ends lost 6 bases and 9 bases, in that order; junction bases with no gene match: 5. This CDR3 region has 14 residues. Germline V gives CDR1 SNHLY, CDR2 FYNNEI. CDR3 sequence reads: CASRLTGGGSPLHF. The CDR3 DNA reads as TGTGCCAGCAGACTGACAGGGGGCGGTTCACCCCTCCACTTT.

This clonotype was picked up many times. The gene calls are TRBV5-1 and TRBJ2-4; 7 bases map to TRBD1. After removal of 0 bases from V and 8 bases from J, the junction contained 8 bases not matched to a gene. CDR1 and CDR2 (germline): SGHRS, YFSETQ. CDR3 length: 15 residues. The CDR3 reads CASSLEVGTVDIQYF. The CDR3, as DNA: TGCGCCAGCAGCTTGGAGGTCGGGACAGTTGACATTCAGTACTTC.

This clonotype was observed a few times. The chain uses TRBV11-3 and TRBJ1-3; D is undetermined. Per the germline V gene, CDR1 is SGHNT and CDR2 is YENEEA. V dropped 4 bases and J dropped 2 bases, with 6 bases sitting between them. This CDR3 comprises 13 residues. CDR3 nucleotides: TGTGCCAGCAGCTCTCCTCCTGGAAACACCATATATTTT. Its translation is CASSSPPGNTIYF.

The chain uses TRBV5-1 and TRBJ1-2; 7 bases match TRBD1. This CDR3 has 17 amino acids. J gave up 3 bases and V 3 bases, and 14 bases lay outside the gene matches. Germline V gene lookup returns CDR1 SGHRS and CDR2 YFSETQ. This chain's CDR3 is CASSYFPPGQSDYGYTF. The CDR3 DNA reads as TGCGCCAGCAGCTATTTCCCCCCGGGACAGAGCGACTATGGCTACACCTTC.

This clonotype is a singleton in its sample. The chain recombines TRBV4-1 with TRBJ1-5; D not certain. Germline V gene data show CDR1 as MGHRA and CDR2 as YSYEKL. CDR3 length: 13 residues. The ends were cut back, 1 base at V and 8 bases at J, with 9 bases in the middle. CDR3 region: CASSQGGEKPQHF. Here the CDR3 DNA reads TGCGCCAGCAGCCAAGGAGGTGAAAAGCCCCAGCATTTT.